Below are 5 T cell receptor beta chains sequenced from a single sample in a study of OX40 agonist ivuxolimab in advanced cancers. Sequenced by immunoSEQ multiplex PCR; TCRdb stores in-frame clones only, minus some. The sample carries some 81,000 clones, 70% to 90% recorded once. Sequencing was performed on CD4+ or CD8+ T cells sorted from blood, taken in a trial of the OX40 agonist ivuxolimab. Receptor source: an adult with an advanced solid tumor such as melanoma, head and neck, liver or kidney cancer.

This clone was detected only once. The chain uses TRBV18 and TRBJ2-7, with TRBD1 matching over 9 bases. Germline CDR1 reads KGHSH; CDR2 reads LQKENI. J gave up 5 bases and V 5 bases, and 4 bases lay outside the gene matches. The CDR3 extends over 13 amino acids. The CDR3, as DNA: TGTGCCAGCTCAAGCACAGGGGGCGACGAGCAGTACTTC. It is translated as CASSSTGGDEQYF.

The rearrangement links TRBV10-3 to TRBJ2-3, with TRBD2 identical over 8 bases. The germline CDR1 and CDR2 sequences are ENHRY and SYGVKD. Losses at the gene ends were 8 bases for V and 2 bases for J; bases not matched to a gene: 3. This CDR3 is built from 13 residues. CDR3 nucleotides: TGTGCCATCGAAGCGGGGGACACAGATACGCAGTATTTT. It encodes CAIEAGDTDTQYF.

This clone was picked up one time. The chain is built from TRBV10-2 and TRBJ2-3; no clear D gene. CDR1 and CDR2 (germline): WSHSY, SAAADI. The CDR3 is 12 residues long. V was shortened by 5 bases and J by 0 bases, with 3 bases between the two germline ends. This chain's CDR3 is CASSISTDTQYF. The DNA for the CDR3 is TGCGCCAGCAGTATCAGCACAGATACGCAGTATTTT.

This clone was seen just once. The chain couples TRBV6-5 to TRBJ2-7; TRBD2 matches at 8 bases. V shed 4 bases, J shed 1 base, and the junction held 6 bases outside the gene matches. Germline assignment: CDR1 MNHEY and CDR2 SVGAGI. CDR3 length: 15 amino acids. The CDR3 coding sequence is TGTGCCAGCAGTTCCACCGGGACTAGGTCCTACGAGCAGTACTTC. Protein sequence: CASSSTGTRSYEQYF.

This rearrangement joins TRBV20-1 to TRBJ1-2, with a tentative D call TRBD1 (6 bases). The CDR3 spans 11 residues. V was cut by 4 bases and J by 5 bases, with 8 bases left in between. Germline CDR1 reads DFQATT; CDR2 reads SNEGSKA (reference sequence). The CDR3 loop is CSATGVYGYTF. In nucleotides, the CDR3 is TGCAGTGCTACAGGGGTGTATGGCTACACCTTC.